What follows describes a single T cell receptor (beta chain). This clone appeared a few times. Its specific antigen is unknown. No per-base quality is available; no much larger clone lies one base away. Cut back by 3 bases and 6 bases, the V and J ends lie 6 bases apart. Spanning cysteine to phenylalanine, the CDR3 consists of 12 amino acids. Kept here is only the CDR3 DNA, which spans 36 bases and is read in frame from base 1. One collaborating source in Seattle enrolled patients while the patients were actively infected and followed the patients over time throughout the course of disease. The collaborating institutions used their own protocols to collect whole blood in K2EDTA tubes. Collaborator samples were shipped for TCRbeta analysis as frozen whole blood, isolated PBMCs, or DNA extracted from either sample type. The immunoSEQ Assay, a bias-controlled multiplex PCR, was used to amplify TCRbeta CDR3 regions from genomic DNA. From the authors' description of their analysis: Within the assay, amplification of reference gene primers was used to estimate how many nucleated cells each sample contained. To quantify the absolute abundance of each unique TCRbeta CDR3 rearrangement, sequence reads were collapsed and filtered. For each sample, productive Simpson clonality was calculated as the square root of Simpson's diversity index across productive rearrangements. What TCRdb holds here is the immuneACCESS table cut down to in-frame rearrangements. Part of the clones is not present; checked against another copy, under half of the missing clones reflect an unresolved V gene, and the others are unexplained. That table furnishes V, J and clone size, whereas the DNA furnished D and trimming. The sample table contains about 97,000 clones; only one count was recorded for roughly 89% of them. The top ten clones comprise 1.5% to 2.5% of the sample.

This sample is part of a study of blood T cell repertoires in COVID-19 (dated by TCRdb to 2020 to 2021). Some background on the complete study: Samples from collaborators originated in the United States, Italy and Spain and spanned both the acute and convalescent phases of COVID-19. The material from the prospective study consisted of cDNA or gDNA derived from T cells, B-cell-depleted T cells, or PBMCs. Deeply sampled blood TCRbeta repertoires from subjects exposed to, actively infected with, or recovered from COVID-19 were included in the dataset. The repertoires were made available in a free public database intended to serve as a resource for research on the immune response to SARS-CoV-2. The samples were drawn from two sources: the first 160 participants of the ongoing ImmuneRACE study, and 1,254 subjects contributed by 6 global collaborators. The sample metadata nearly always contained a de-identified subject ID, COVID-19 status, age in years and sex. Where available, HLA class I and class II types were taken from metadata supplied by the sample provider and were not determined by assay-based typing. The full study reports these points: The quantity of clinical and demographic metadata differed by source and by participant and was supplied without curation.

The source of this sequence is a woman aged 45-59 years with COVID-19, enrolled during active disease. Sequences were obtained from peripheral blood. The chain is made from TRBV12-3 or TRBV12-4 and TRBJ1-5, with the D segment identity uncertain. The DNA sequence is TGTGCCAGCAGTTTTCGGTTTCAGCCCCAGCATTTT. It encodes CASSFRFQPQHF.